The sample holds a few counts of the clone carrying this TCR beta chain. Its antigen is still unknown. The CDR3 totals 13 residues. Germline CDR1 reads SGHDT; CDR2 reads YYEEEE. V was cut by 4 bases and J by 3 bases, with 8 bases left in between. The sample originates from a study of CD8+ T cells in alopecia areata. Regarding treatment: oral pan-JAK inhibitor, 5-10 mg twice daily. Study-wide findings and caveats: Only a single nonresponder existed, so baseline CD8+ expansion links stay unclear.

Sequencing used cDNA as its template, made by extracting RNA and reverse transcribing it. Clones were read by immunoSEQ multiplex PCR, and TCRdb kept only the in-frame ones, dropping some. The table lists some 200,000 clones, about 60% of them singletons, with around 13% in the top ten. V usage is TRBV5-6 and J usage is TRBJ2-4; unclear D gene. This TCR was sampled from a human donor with alopecia areata. The material sequenced was CD8+ T cells sorted from blood, taken at week 24, from a patient treated with tofacitinib. CDR3 bases: TGTGCCAGCAGCACTACCGTCAAAAACATTCAGTACTTC. This sequence encodes CASSTTVKNIQYF. The full variable domain, its missing parts supplied by reference TRBV5-6 and TRBJ2-4, is DAGVTQSPTHLIKTRGQQVTLRCSPKSGHDTVSWYQQALGQGPQFIFQYYEEEERQRGNFPDRFSGHQFPNYSSELNVNALLLGDSALYLCASSTTVKNIQYFGAGTRLSVL.